Following are 25 T cell receptor beta chains from one sample sequenced in a study of post-analysis software for immune sequencing data. Regarding the study as a whole: Among a few TRBV segments more frequent in patients than controls were TRBV5-6, TRBV5-1 and TRBV20-1.

Which antigens these TCRs recognize remains unknown. Unique molecular identifiers were present in the TCR beta cDNA libraries. TCRdb re-called the PCR reads with MiXCR, one entry per CDR3 protein. The repertoire holds some 690,000 distinct CDR3 sequences, approximately 30% seen once, with around 0.55% in the top ten. The sample was blood. The receptor set was obtained from a girl aged 5 to 17 with multiple sclerosis.

This chain's CDR3 is CSARPRTGGTNYGYTF. The CDR3 coding sequence is TGCAGTGCCCGCCCGAGGACAGGGGGCACTAACTATGGCTACACCTTC. V is TRBV20-1 and J is TRBJ1-2; TRBD1 agrees at 11 bases. Germline CDR1 DFQATT, CDR2 SNEGSKA (reference sequence). Losses at the gene ends were 6 bases for V and 0 bases for J; bases not matched to a gene: 9. The CDR3 runs 16 residues.

The rearrangement links TRBV28 to TRBJ2-1, with 8 bases aligning to TRBD2. J lost 8 bases, V lost 9 bases, and 12 bases had no gene match. CDR1 is MDHEN and CDR2 is SYDVKM in the germline V gene. CDR3 length equals 14 residues. The CDR3 DNA reads as TGTGCCAGTTTAAAGCGGGGGAGAAGCGATGAGCAGTTCTTC. Its protein is CASLKRGRSDEQFF.

This sequence joins TRBV10-3 and TRBJ1-1, with TRBD1 identical over 9 bases. CDR3 size: 14 residues. Germline CDR1 and CDR2: ENHRY and SYGVKD. The J segment lost 7 bases and the V segment lost 5 bases, leaving 8 bases of the junction unmatched. The CDR3 coding sequence is TGTGCCATCAGTACGGGACAGGGCACCATTGAAGCTTTCTTT. This translates into CAISTGQGTIEAFF.

There are a few counts of this clonotype. The gene calls are TRBV20-1 and TRBJ1-5, with 7 bases fitting TRBD1. J was trimmed by 1 base and V by 5 bases; bases with no gene match: 5. The CDR3 contains 14 residues. Looked up from germline, CDR1 is DFQATT and CDR2 is SNEGSKA (reference sequence). The CDR3 DNA reads TGCAGTGCTGACACAGGGGCCAGCAATCAGCCCCAGCATTTT. This translates into CSADTGASNQPQHF.

The genes are TRBV11-2 and TRBJ2-1; 7 nucleotides align to TRBD2. The CDR3 covers 16 residues. The J segment lost 9 bases and the V segment lost 2 bases, leaving 13 bases of the junction unmatched. The germline V gene encodes CDR1 SGHAT and CDR2 FQNNGV. The CDR3, as DNA: TGTGCCAGCAGCTTAACCCTAGCGGTTTCTCCAGGTGAGCAGTTCTTC. Translated: CASSLTLAVSPGEQFF.

This clonotype was seen a few times. The rearrangement joins TRBV5-1 to TRBJ1-5, with D perhaps TRBD1 (5 bases). Between the trimmed V and J ends, which lost 0 bases and 9 bases, there was a span of 10 bases. Germline V CDR1 and CDR2: SGHRS, YFSETQ. This CDR3 is built from 13 residues. The CDR3 DNA sequence: TGCGCCAGCAGCTTGGCCGGGGGGTGGCCCCAGCATTTT. Its translation is CASSLAGGWPQHF.

This clonotype has ten or more counts. The chain employs TRBV20-1 and TRBJ2-5; D gene unclear. V was cut by 5 bases and J by 5 bases, with 15 bases left in between. The CDR3 is 13 residues long. Germline values: CDR1 DFQATT, CDR2 SNEGSKA (reference sequence). CDR3 in DNA: TGCAGTGCTGGATACCCCTACGGCGAGACCCAGTACTTC. It translates to CSAGYPYGETQYF.

The chain joins TRBV27 to TRBJ2-3, with 10 bases matching TRBD1. The CDR3 contains 19 residues. V lost 6 bases and J lost 2; bases outside the gene matches: 17. Germline V gene sequence: CDR1 MNHEY, CDR2 SMNVEV (reference sequence). This chain's CDR3 is CASRPGTGEAWGATDTQYF. The CDR3 DNA reads TGTGCCAGCAGACCAGGGACAGGGGAAGCATGGGGGGCCACAGATACGCAGTATTTT.

This chain's CDR3 is CSAPIPGLEYF. In nucleotides, the CDR3 is TGCAGTGCCCCTATCCCGGGACTAGAGTACTTC. The chain links TRBV20-1 to TRBJ2-7, with 8 positions matching TRBD2. Germline CDR1 is DFQATT and CDR2 is SNEGSKA (reference sequence). V lost 6 bases, J lost 11 bases, and 9 bases stayed unmatched. CDR3 size: 11 residues.

This clonotype was detected a few times. The V gene is TRBV20-1, the J gene TRBJ2-3; 7 bases agree with TRBD1. CDR1 is DFQATT, CDR2 SNEGSKA, per germline (reference sequence). The CDR3 is 15 residues long. V dropped 6 bases and J dropped 2; count of bases not matched to a gene: 11. In nucleotides, the CDR3 is TGCAGTGCCAAACCAACAGGGGCCCTCACAGATACGCAGTATTTT. Encoded protein: CSAKPTGALTDTQYF.

This clonotype was seen more than once but under ten times. The V call is TRBV7-9, the J call TRBJ1-2; TRBD1 agrees at 9 bases. Losses at the gene ends were 5 bases for V and 7 bases for J; bases not matched to a gene: 11. CDR3 length equals 15 residues. Looked up from germline, CDR1 is SEHNR and CDR2 is FQNEAQ (reference sequence). CDR3 sequence reads: CASSTRQGVVGGYTF. In DNA form, the CDR3 reads TGTGCCAGCAGCACAAGACAGGGGGTAGTAGGTGGCTACACCTTC.

The J gene is TRBJ2-2, the V gene TRBV28; D gene ambiguous. The CDR3 extends over 17 amino acids. V was trimmed by 6 bases and J by 0 bases, leaving 17 bases between them. From germline, CDR1 is MDHEN and CDR2 SYDVKM. CDR3 nucleotide sequence: TGTGCCAGCAGCTATCCTTGGGGTAGCTCGAACACCGGGGAGCTGTTTTTT. It translates to CASSYPWGSSNTGELFF.

The chain links TRBV6-1 to TRBJ2-5, with D perhaps being TRBD1 or TRBD2 (5 bases each). V shed 6 bases and J shed 5 bases, with 19 bases lying between them. The length of the CDR3 is 15 residues. Germline V gene lookup returns CDR1 MNHNS and CDR2 SASEGT. CDR3 protein: CASRDPGPGRETQYF. CDR3 DNA: TGTGCCAGCAGGGACCCGGGGCCAGGTCGGGAGACCCAGTACTTC.

The chain combines TRBV5-5 with TRBJ1-2; the D gene is possibly TRBD1 (5 bases). The CDR3 extends over 15 amino acids. Germline V lookup: CDR1 SGHKS, CDR2 YYEKEE (reference sequence). Trimming pared 4 bases from V and 8 bases from J, leaving 21 bases between. In nucleotides, the CDR3 is TGTGCCAGCAGCGTGTTTAGTGGGACCAACAAGGGCTACACCTTC. Translating it yields CASSVFSGTNKGYTF.

This chain connects TRBV14 to TRBJ2-5; TRBD1 aligns across 10 bases. The trim removed 4 bases at V and 6 bases at J, leaving 2 bases unmatched. The CDR3 is 13 amino acids. The V gene's germline CDR1 is SGHDN and CDR2 FVKESK. The CDR3 reads CASSRDRGQTQYF. The DNA of the CDR3 is TGTGCCAGCAGCCGGGACAGGGGACAGACCCAGTACTTC.

The chain has TRBV15 and TRBJ2-3; no clear D gene. Germline assignment: CDR1 LNHNV and CDR2 YYDKDF (reference sequence). The CDR3 covers 11 residues. V lost 6 bases, J lost 6 bases, and 7 bases lay in between. The CDR3 protein is CATRLGDTQYF. The DNA of the CDR3 is TGTGCCACCAGGCTCGGGGATACGCAGTATTTT. The whole variable domain, filled in from reference TRBV15 and TRBJ2-3, reads DAMVIQNPRYQVTQFGKPVTLSCSQTLNHNVMYWYQQKSSQAPKLLFHYYDKDFNNEADTPDNFQSRRPNTSFCFLDIRSPGLGDTAMYLCATRLGDTQYFGPGTRLTVL.

V usage is TRBV20-1 and J usage is TRBJ2-5, with D perhaps matching TRBD1 (5 bases). Germline values: CDR1 DFQATT, CDR2 SNEGSKA (reference sequence). Trimming cost V 3 bases and J 6 bases, with 14 bases left between them. The CDR3 loop spans 13 amino acids. DNA of the CDR3: TGCAGTGCTAGGGCAGGGCTACAGCAGACCCAGTACTTC. Encoded protein: CSARAGLQQTQYF.

The chain carries TRBV4-3 and TRBJ2-7, with D tentatively TRBD2 (7 bases). CDR3 length: 17 residues. V was pared by 1 base and J by 1 base, with 17 bases between. CDR1 is LGHNA and CDR2 is YSLEER in the germline V gene. The CDR3 DNA follows: TGCGCCAGCAGCCAAGTAGGGGGAGGGCCGTTATCCTACGAGCAGTACTTC. Translated: CASSQVGGGPLSYEQYF.

Only a few counts were recorded for this clonotype. Possible read error: a much larger clone is one base away. This sequence joins TRBV6-4 and TRBJ2-5; TRBD2 matches 10 bases. The germline gives CDR1 MRHNA, CDR2 SNTAGT. The CDR3 has 15 amino acids. After removal of 0 bases from V and 11 bases from J, the junction contained 9 bases not matched to a gene. This CDR3 is CASSDSSGGYNEQYF. The CDR3 DNA reads as TGTGCCAGCAGTGACTCTAGCGGGGGGTACAATGAGCAGTACTTC.

This clonotype was picked up a small number of times. The chain links TRBV27 to TRBJ1-1; TRBD1 might be the D (6 bases). The length of the CDR3 is 15 residues. Per germline, CDR1 MNHEY and CDR2 SMNVEV (reference sequence). V gave up 6 bases and J gave up 1 base, with 15 bases separating them. CDR3 nucleotide sequence: TGTGCCAGCAGAAGGGGGATTCAGGGGAACACTGAAGCTTTCTTT. It specifies CASRRGIQGNTEAFF.

The sample holds many counts of this clonotype. This rearrangement joins TRBV4-1 to TRBJ2-3; 10 bases align to TRBD2. Trimming at V came to 2 bases and at J to 4 bases, leaving 6 bases not matched to a gene. In germline, CDR1 is MGHRA, CDR2 YSYEKL. The CDR3 is made up of 16 amino acids. The CDR3 DNA sequence: TGCGCCAGCAGCCAAACTAGCGGGGCACGGGCAGATACGCAGTATTTT. Protein product: CASSQTSGARADTQYF.

V gene TRBV20-1 combines with J gene TRBJ2-1; perhaps TRBD2 as D (5 bases). Germline V gives CDR1 DFQATT, CDR2 SNEGSKA (reference sequence). Trimming pared 4 bases from V and 15 bases from J, leaving 19 bases between. The CDR3 length is 12 residues. The CDR3 loop is CSATPELARRFF. In DNA form, the CDR3 reads TGCAGTGCTACCCCTGAGTTAGCGAGAAGGTTCTTC.

This clonotype was observed a single time. This may arise from a read error, as a much more abundant clone is one base away. The chain recombines TRBV29-1 with TRBJ2-1; unclear D gene. The DNA matches TRBJ2-7 better at its end, which makes the J call doubtful. CDR1 and CDR2 (germline): SQVTM, ANQGSEA. The CDR3 loop spans 14 amino acids. The CDR3: CSVVGSRSYNEQYF. CDR3 DNA: TGCAGCGTTGTTGGCAGCCGCTCCTACAATGAGCAGTACTTC.

This clonotype was seen more than once but under ten times. This sequence joins TRBV7-2 and TRBJ2-5; D unresolved. CDR1 and CDR2 from the germline V gene are SGHTA and FQGNSA. The CDR3 contains 15 residues. V shed 5 bases and J shed 5 bases, with 18 bases lying between them. CDR3 amino acids: CASSPGVFAAETQYF. Here the CDR3 DNA reads TGTGCCAGCAGCCCAGGAGTCTTTGCGGCGGAGACCCAGTACTTC.

This clonotype was observed a few times. This chain links TRBV29-1 with TRBJ2-2; D might be TRBD1 (5 bases). V gave up 1 base and J gave up 3 bases, with 9 bases separating them. The V gene's germline CDR1 is SQVTM and CDR2 ANQGSEA. The CDR3 covers 14 residues. The CDR3 coding sequence is TGCAGCGTTGAAGGGGGCACGCACACCGGGGAGCTGTTTTTT. This encodes CSVEGGTHTGELFF.